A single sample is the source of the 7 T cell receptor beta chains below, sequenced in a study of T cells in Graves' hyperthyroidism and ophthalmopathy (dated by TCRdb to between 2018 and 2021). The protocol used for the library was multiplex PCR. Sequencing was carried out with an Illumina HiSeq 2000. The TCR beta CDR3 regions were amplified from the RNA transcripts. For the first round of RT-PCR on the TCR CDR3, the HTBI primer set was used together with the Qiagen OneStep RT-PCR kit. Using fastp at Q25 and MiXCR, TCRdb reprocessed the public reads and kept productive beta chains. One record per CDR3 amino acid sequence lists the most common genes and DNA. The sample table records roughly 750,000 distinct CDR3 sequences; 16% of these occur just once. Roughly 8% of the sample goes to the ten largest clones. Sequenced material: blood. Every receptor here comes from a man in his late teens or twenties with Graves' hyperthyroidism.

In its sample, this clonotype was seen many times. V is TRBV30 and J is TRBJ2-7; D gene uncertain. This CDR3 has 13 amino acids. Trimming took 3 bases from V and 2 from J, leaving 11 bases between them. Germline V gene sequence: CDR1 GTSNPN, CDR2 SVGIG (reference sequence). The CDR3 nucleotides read TGTGCCTGGAGCCGGAGCGACCCCTACGAGCAGTACTTC. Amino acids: CAWSRSDPYEQYF.

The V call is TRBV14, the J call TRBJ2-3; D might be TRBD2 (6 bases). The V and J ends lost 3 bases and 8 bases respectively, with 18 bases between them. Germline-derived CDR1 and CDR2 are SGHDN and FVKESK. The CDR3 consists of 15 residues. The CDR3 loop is CASSQRISGSLTQYF. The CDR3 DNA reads TGTGCCAGCAGCCAGCGTATTAGCGGCAGCCTTACGCAGTATTTT.

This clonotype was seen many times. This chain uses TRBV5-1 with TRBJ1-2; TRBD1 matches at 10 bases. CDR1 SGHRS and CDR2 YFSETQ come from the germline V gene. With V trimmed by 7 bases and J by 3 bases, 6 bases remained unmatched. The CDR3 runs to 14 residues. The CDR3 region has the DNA TGCGCCAGCGCTCGGGACAGGGGTGACTATGGCTACACCTTC. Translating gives CASARDRGDYGYTF.

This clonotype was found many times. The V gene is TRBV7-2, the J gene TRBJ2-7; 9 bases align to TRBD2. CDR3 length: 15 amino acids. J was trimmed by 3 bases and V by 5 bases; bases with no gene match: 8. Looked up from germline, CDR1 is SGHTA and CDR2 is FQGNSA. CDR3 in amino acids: CASSILAGLNYEQYF. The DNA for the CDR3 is TGTGCCAGCAGCATTCTAGCGGGACTGAACTACGAGCAGTACTTC.

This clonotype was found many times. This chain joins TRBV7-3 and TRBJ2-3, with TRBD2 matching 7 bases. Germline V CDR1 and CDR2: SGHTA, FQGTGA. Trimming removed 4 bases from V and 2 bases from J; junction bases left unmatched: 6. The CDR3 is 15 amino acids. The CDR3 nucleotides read TGTGCCAGCAGCTATGGGACTACTTCCACAGATACGCAGTATTTT. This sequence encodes CASSYGTTSTDTQYF.

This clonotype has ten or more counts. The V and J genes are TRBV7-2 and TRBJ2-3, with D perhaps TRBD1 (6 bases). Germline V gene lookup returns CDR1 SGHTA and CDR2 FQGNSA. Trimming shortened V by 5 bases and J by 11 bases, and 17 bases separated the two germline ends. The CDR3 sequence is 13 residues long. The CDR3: CASSKNVGTQQYF. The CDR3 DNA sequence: TGTGCCAGCAGCAAAAATGTCGGGACACAGCAGTATTTT.

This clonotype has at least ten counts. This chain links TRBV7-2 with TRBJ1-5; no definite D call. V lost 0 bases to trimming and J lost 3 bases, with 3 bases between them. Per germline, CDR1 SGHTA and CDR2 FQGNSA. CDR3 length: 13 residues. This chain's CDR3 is CASSLAVNQPQHF. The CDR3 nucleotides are TGTGCCAGCAGCTTAGCGGTCAATCAGCCCCAGCATTTT.